The clone carrying this T cell receptor (beta chain) was picked up a small number of times. Its antigen is currently unknown. An equimolar mix of two oligonucleotides served as the beta constant-region primer for TRBC1 and TRBC2. Ligated cDNA was amplified by four rounds of PCR with nested alpha and beta constant-region primers and SP2. Each CDR3 protein gets one entry after TCRdb re-called the UMI-ligation and nested PCR reads with MiXCR. The sample carries about 100,000 distinct CDR3 sequences, around 13% recorded once. Germline CDR1 is SGDLS and CDR2 is YYNGEE. Losses at the gene ends were 3 bases for V and 5 bases for J; bases not matched to a gene: 1. The CDR3 spans 15 residues. The data originate from a study of naive and memory T cell subsets. Study outcomes and limitations: A few larger clonotypes appeared in naive repertoires, especially CD8, possibly memory cells re-expressing CD45RA. There was no ground truth to check naive and memory subset results. Each distinct alpha or beta sequence counts as one clonotype. Expression changes during T cell differentiation may affect RNA-based TCR counts.

The specimen was naive CD8+ T cells from blood. The receptor was isolated from a human donor in good health. The V call is TRBV9, the J call TRBJ2-1, with TRBD2 identical over 14 bases. CDR3 amino acids: CASSAGLAGDNEQFF. The CDR3 nucleotides are TGTGCCAGCAGCGCGGGACTAGCGGGGGACAATGAGCAGTTCTTC.